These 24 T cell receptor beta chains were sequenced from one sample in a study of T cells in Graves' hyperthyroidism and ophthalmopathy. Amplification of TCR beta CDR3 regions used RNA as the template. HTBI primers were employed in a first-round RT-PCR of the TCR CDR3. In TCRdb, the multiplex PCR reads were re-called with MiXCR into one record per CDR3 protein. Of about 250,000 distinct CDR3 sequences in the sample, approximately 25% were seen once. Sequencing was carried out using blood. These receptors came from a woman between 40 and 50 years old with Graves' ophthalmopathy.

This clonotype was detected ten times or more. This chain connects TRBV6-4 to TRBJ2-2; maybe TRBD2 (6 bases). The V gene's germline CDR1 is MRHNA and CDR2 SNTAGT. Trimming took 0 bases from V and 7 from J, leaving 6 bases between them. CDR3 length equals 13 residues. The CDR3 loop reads CASSDSEGGELFF. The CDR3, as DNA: TGTGCCAGCAGTGACTCGGAGGGCGGGGAGCTGTTTTTT.

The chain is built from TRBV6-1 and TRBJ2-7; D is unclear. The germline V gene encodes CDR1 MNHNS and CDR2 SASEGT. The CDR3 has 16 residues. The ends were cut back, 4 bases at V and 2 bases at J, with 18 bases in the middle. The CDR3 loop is CASSVSMGKSAYEQYF. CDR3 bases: TGTGCCAGCAGTGTTTCAATGGGGAAGAGTGCCTACGAGCAGTACTTC.

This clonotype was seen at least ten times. The CDR3 sequence is CASSYTPITGTDTQYF. CDR3 bases: TGTGCCAGCAGCTATACTCCTATAACAGGCACAGATACGCAGTATTTT. V is TRBV3-1 and J is TRBJ2-3; D is undetermined. Germline V gives CDR1 LGHDT, CDR2 YNNKEL (reference sequence). CDR3 length: 16 residues. V shed 5 bases and J shed 1 base, with 16 bases lying between them.

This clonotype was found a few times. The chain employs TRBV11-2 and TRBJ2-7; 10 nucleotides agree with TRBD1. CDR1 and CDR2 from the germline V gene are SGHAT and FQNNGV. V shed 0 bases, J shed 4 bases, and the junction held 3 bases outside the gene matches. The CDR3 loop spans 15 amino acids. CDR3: CASSLELGQGYEQYF. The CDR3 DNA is TGTGCCAGCAGCTTAGAGTTGGGACAGGGGTACGAGCAGTACTTC.

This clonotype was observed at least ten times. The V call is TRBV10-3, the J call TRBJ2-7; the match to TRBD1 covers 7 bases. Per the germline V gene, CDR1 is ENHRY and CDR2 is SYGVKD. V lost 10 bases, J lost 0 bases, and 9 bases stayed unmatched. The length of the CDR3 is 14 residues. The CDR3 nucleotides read TGTGCCACCCAAGGACAGGTTAGCTCCTACGAGCAGTACTTC. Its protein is CATQGQVSSYEQYF.

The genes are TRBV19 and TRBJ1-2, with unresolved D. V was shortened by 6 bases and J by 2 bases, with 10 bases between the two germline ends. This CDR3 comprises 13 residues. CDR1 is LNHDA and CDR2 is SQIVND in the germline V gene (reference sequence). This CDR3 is CASSDTGNYGYTF. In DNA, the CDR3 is TGTGCCAGTAGCGATACCGGGAACTATGGCTACACCTTC.

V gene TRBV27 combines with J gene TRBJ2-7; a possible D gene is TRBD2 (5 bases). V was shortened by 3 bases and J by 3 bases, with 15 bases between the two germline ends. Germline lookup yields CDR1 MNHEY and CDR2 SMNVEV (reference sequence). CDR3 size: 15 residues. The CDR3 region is CASSFLASRYYEQYF. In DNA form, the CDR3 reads TGTGCCAGCAGTTTCTTGGCTAGCCGATACTACGAGCAGTACTTC.

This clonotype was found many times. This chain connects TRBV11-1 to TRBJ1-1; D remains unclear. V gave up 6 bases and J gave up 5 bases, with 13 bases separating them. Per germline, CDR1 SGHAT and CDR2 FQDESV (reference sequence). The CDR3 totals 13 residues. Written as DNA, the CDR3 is TGTGCCAGCAGACCCTCTTTGGGGACTGAAGCTTTCTTT. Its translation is CASRPSLGTEAFF. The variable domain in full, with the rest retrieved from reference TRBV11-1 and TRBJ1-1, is EAEVAQSPRYKITEKSQAVAFWCDPISGHATLYWYRQILGQGPELLVQFQDESVVDDSQLPKDRFSAERLKGVDSTLKIQPAELGDSAMYLCASRPSLGTEAFFGQGTRLTVV.

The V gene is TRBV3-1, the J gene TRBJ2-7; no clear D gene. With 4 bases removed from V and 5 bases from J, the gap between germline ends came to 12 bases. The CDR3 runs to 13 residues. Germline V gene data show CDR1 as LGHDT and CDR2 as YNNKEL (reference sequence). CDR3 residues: CASSPTDYDEQYF. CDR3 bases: TGTGCCAGCAGCCCTACGGATTACGACGAGCAGTACTTC.

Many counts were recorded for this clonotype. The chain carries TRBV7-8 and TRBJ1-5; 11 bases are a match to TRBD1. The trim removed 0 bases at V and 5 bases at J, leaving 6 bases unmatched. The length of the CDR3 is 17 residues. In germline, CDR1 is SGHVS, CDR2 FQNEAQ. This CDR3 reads CASSLAPGTGGDQPQHF. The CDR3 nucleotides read TGTGCCAGCAGCTTAGCACCCGGGACAGGGGGAGATCAGCCCCAGCATTTT. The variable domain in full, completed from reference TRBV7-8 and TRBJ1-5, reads GAGVSQSPRYKVAKRGQDVALRCDPISGHVSLFWYQQALGQGPEFLTYFQNEAQLDKSGLPSDRFFAERPEGSVSTLKIQRTQQEDSAVYLCASSLAPGTGGDQPQHFGDGTRLSIL.

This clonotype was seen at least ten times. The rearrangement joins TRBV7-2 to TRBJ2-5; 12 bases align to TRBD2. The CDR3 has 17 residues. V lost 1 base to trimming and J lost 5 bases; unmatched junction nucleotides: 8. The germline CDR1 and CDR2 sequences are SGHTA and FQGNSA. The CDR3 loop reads CASSLVFASGRAETQYF. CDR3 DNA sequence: TGTGCCAGCAGCTTAGTTTTTGCTAGCGGGAGGGCGGAGACCCAGTACTTC.

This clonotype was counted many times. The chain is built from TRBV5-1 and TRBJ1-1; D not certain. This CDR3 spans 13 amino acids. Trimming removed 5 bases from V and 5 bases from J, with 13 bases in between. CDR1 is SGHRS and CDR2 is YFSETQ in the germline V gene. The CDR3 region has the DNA TGCGCCAGCAGTGAGGGCGGAGAAACTGAAGCTTTCTTT. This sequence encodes CASSEGGETEAFF.

This CDR3 is CASSSLRGGKTQYF. The CDR3 DNA is TGTGCCAGCTCCTCATTGCGGGGGGGGAAGACCCAGTACTTC. The rearrangement links TRBV7-2 to TRBJ2-5; TRBD2 matches at 9 bases. The germline gives CDR1 SGHTA, CDR2 FQGNSA. V lost 8 bases and J lost 6; bases outside the gene matches: 10. This CDR3 has 14 residues.

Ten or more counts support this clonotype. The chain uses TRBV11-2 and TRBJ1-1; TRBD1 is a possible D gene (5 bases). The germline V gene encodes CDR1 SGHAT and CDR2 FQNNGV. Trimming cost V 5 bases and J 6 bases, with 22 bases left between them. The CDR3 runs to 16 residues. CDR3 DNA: TGTGCCAGCAGCCTCAGACCTGGGGGAGTTGGTCCTGAAGCTTTCTTT. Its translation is CASSLRPGGVGPEAFF.

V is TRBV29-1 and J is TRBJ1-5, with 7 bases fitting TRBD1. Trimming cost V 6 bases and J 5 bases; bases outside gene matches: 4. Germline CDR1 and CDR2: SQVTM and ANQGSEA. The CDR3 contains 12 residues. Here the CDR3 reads CSVRQGDQPQHF. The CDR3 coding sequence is TGCAGCGTCCGACAGGGCGATCAGCCCCAGCATTTT.

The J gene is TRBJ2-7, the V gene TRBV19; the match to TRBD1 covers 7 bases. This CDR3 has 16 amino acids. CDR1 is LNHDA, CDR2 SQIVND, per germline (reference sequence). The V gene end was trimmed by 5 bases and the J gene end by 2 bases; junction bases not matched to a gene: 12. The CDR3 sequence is CASSATGTASAYEQYF. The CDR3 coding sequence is TGTGCCAGTAGTGCCACAGGGACAGCTTCCGCCTACGAGCAGTACTTC.

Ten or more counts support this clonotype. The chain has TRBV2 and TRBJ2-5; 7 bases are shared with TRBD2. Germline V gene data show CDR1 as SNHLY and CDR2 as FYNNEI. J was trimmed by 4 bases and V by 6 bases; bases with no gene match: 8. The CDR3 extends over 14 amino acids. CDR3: CASRTSRGGETQYF. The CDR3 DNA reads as TGTGCCAGCAGGACATCACGCGGGGGAGAGACCCAGTACTTC.

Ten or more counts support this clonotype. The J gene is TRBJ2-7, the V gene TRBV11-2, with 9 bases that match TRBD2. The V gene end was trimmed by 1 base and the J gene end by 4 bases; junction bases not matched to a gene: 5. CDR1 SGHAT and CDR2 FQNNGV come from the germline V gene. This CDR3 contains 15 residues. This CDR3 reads CASSLGASGMYEQYF. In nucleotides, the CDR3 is TGTGCCAGCAGCTTAGGGGCTAGCGGGATGTACGAGCAGTACTTC.

The DNA of the CDR3 is TGTGCCAGCGGGGTGGGACTACTGGGCGAGCAGTACTTC. Amino acid sequence: CASGVGLLGEQYF. The chain carries TRBV12-3 or TRBV12-4 and TRBJ2-7; 7 bases agree with TRBD2. With 8 bases clipped from V and 6 bases from J, the junction kept 10 bases outside the gene matches. CDR3 length equals 13 residues.

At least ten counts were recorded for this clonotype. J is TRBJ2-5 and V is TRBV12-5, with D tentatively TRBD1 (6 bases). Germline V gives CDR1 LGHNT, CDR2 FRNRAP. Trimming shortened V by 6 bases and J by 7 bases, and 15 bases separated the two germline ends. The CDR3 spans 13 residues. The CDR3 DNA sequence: TGTGCTAGTGGATCTACAGGGCTCGGGACCCAGTACTTC. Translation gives CASGSTGLGTQYF.

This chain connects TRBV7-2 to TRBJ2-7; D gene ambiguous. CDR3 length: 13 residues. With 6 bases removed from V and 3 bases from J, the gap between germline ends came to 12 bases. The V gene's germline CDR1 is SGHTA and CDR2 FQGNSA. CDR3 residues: CASSFPPIYEQYF. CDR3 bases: TGTGCCAGCAGTTTCCCACCCATCTACGAGCAGTACTTC. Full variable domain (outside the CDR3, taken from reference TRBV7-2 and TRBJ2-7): GAGVSQSPSNKVTEKGKDVELRCDPISGHTALYWYRQSLGQGLEFLIYFQGNSAPDKSGLPSDRFSAERTGGSVSTLTIQRTQQEDSAVYLCASSFPPIYEQYFGPGTRLTVT.

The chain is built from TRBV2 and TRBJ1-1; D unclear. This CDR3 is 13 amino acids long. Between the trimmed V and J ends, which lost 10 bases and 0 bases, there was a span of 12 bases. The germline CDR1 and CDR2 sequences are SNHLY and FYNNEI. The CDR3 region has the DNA TGTGCCACCACGTGGCAGATGAACACTGAAGCTTTCTTT. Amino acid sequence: CATTWQMNTEAFF.

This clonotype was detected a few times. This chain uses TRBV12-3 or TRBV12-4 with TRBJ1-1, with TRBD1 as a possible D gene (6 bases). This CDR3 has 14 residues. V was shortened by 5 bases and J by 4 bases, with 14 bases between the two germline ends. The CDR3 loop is CASSPGRGSTEAFF. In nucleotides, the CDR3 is TGTGCCAGCAGTCCCGGGAGGGGGAGCACTGAAGCTTTCTTT.

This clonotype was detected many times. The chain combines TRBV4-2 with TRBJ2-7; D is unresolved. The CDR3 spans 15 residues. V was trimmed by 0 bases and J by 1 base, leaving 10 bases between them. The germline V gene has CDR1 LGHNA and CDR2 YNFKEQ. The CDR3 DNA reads TGTGCCAGCAGCCAAGATAGGACGGGTTCCTACGAGCAGTACTTC. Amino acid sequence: CASSQDRTGSYEQYF.